What follows are 22 T cell receptor beta chains derived from one specimen sequenced in a study of technical replicates of blood from several donors (TCRdb year 2017). Library prep was done by the immunoSEQ multiplex PCR assay. TCRdb took over this immuneACCESS table, retaining in-frame rearrangements with V and J assigned. Such tables are incomplete; in checked studies, under half of the missing clones stem from an unresolved V gene, and the remainder is unexplained. Present in this sample are more than 80,000 clones, approximately 96% of which were seen just once. Clones ranked in the top ten supply about 0.31% of the sample. Input material: T cells isolated from PBMCs. All receptors come from a human donor in good health.

V is TRBV19 and J is TRBJ2-1; TRBD2 matches at 15 bases. The CDR3 extends over 17 amino acids. Trimming took 5 bases from V and 5 from J; bases not matched to a gene: 7. Germline V CDR1 and CDR2: LNHDA, SQIVND (reference sequence). The CDR3 region has the DNA TGTGCCAGTAGTGCATCCGGGACTAGCGGGAGGCACAATGAGCAGTTCTTC. Translation gives CASSASGTSGRHNEQFF.

The chain employs TRBV9 and TRBJ2-7, with D possibly TRBD1 on 5 matching bases. The CDR3 has 13 residues. Germline V gene sequence: CDR1 SGDLS, CDR2 YYNGEE. V lost 2 bases and J 5 bases, leaving 11 bases between the germline ends. The CDR3 spells CASSVQGRDEQYF. CDR3 coding DNA: TGTGCCAGCAGCGTTCAGGGTCGCGACGAGCAGTACTTC.

The rearrangement joins TRBV9 to TRBJ1-1; possibly TRBD1 for D (6 bases). V lost 2 bases, J lost 4 bases, and 12 bases lay in between. Germline V lookup: CDR1 SGDLS, CDR2 YYNGEE. The CDR3 sequence is 14 residues long. CDR3 sequence: CASSVSIRGTEAFF. Here the CDR3 DNA reads TGTGCCAGCAGCGTGTCGATCAGGGGCACTGAAGCTTTCTTT.

The chain employs TRBV9 and TRBJ2-1, with D perhaps matching TRBD2 (6 bases). The V and J ends lost 4 bases and 6 bases respectively, with 8 bases between them. Germline assignment: CDR1 SGDLS and CDR2 YYNGEE. The CDR3 extends over 12 amino acids. CDR3 in DNA: TGTGCCAGCAGCCGGGACTTCAATGAGCAGTTCTTC. Translation gives CASSRDFNEQFF.

This chain links TRBV5-1 with TRBJ2-1; 7 bases map to TRBD2. Germline CDR1 SGHRS, CDR2 YFSETQ. The CDR3 contains 16 residues. V lost 6 bases and J lost 3; bases outside the gene matches: 12. CDR3 residues: CASKRAWASGYNEQFF. The CDR3 DNA follows: TGCGCCAGCAAAAGGGCCTGGGCTAGCGGCTACAATGAGCAGTTCTTC.

The chain employs TRBV7-3 and TRBJ2-1, with D possibly being TRBD1 (6 bases). The germline CDR1 and CDR2 sequences are SGHTA and FQGTGA. This CDR3 comprises 14 residues. V was trimmed by 1 base and J by 8 bases, leaving 12 bases between them. The CDR3 DNA reads as TGTGCCAGCAGCTTAATCCACAGGGTCGATGAGCAGTTCTTC. It codes for CASSLIHRVDEQFF.

Written as DNA, the CDR3 is TGTGCCAGCAGCTGGACACTAGCGGGGGCACGCGGCGAGCAGTACTTC. It yields the protein CASSWTLAGARGEQYF. The chain employs TRBV5-6 and TRBJ2-7, with 11 bases matching TRBD2. The CDR3 runs 16 residues. Trimming cost V 3 bases and J 6 bases; bases outside gene matches: 11. Germline V lookup: CDR1 SGHDT, CDR2 YYEEEE.

The rearrangement joins TRBV13 to TRBJ2-5, with 7 bases that match TRBD1. The germline V gene has CDR1 PRHDT and CDR2 FYEKMQ (reference sequence). The CDR3 totals 15 residues. Trimming took 5 bases from V and 4 from J; bases not matched to a gene: 10. CDR3 sequence (DNA): TGTGCCAGCAGCCGTCCAATACAGGGGACAGAGACCCAGTACTTC. It translates to CASSRPIQGTETQYF.

The chain links TRBV15 to TRBJ2-1, with D possibly TRBD2 on 6 matching bases. CDR3 length: 13 residues. The V gene's germline CDR1 is LNHNV and CDR2 YYDKDF (reference sequence). V shed 10 bases and J shed 9 bases, with 19 bases lying between them. CDR3 nucleotide sequence: TGTGCCATCCGACTAGATAATAAGGTTGAGCAGTTCTTC. Protein sequence: CAIRLDNKVEQFF.

This chain uses TRBV2 with TRBJ2-2; D possibly corresponds to TRBD1 (5 bases). The germline V gene encodes CDR1 SNHLY and CDR2 FYNNEI. The CDR3 contains 13 residues. Trimming took 4 bases from V and 9 from J, leaving 12 bases between them. The DNA of the CDR3 is TGTGCCAGCAGTGGGGGCGACGTAAGGGAGCTGTTTTTT. This encodes CASSGGDVRELFF.

This chain connects TRBV9 to TRBJ2-6, with 9 bases aligning to TRBD1. V was pared by 3 bases and J by 0 bases, with 7 bases of the junction left unmatched. This CDR3 is 18 amino acids long. Germline V CDR1 and CDR2: SGDLS, YYNGEE. CDR3 coding DNA: TGTGCCAGCAGCGAGCGGGACAGGGTCCTCTCTGGGGCCAACGTCCTGACTTTC. This sequence encodes CASSERDRVLSGANVLTF.

In regard to this clone: A read error may account for a junction end that differs from germline. V and J are TRBV10-1 and TRBJ2-3; TRBD2 matches at 8 bases. CDR3 length equals 14 residues. Germline V gives CDR1 WNHNN, CDR2 SYGVQD (reference sequence). The CDR3 region has the DNA TGCGCCAGCAGTGAGGACCCGACTAGCGTCCCCCAGAATTTT. This gives the protein CASSEDPTSVPQNF.

This sequence joins TRBV9 and TRBJ2-2; D is perhaps TRBD2 (5 bases). This CDR3 has 13 residues. V lost 2 bases to trimming and J lost 5 bases, with 7 bases between them. Germline CDR1 SGDLS, CDR2 YYNGEE. CDR3 in DNA: TGTGCCAGCAGCGTTGGCGGGACCGGGGAGCTGTTTTTT. Amino acids: CASSVGGTGELFF.

The chain has TRBV5-4 and TRBJ2-3; TRBD2 agrees at 10 bases. The CDR3 spans 15 residues. The germline V gene encodes CDR1 SGHNT and CDR2 YYREEE (reference sequence). The trim removed 1 base at V and 2 bases at J, leaving 1 base unmatched. CDR3 loop: CASSLLAGDTDTQYF. The CDR3 DNA reads TGTGCCAGCAGCTTGCTAGCGGGGGACACAGATACGCAGTATTTT.

The rearrangement uses TRBV19 and TRBJ2-7, with 10 bases aligning to TRBD2. Germline loops: CDR1 LNHDA, CDR2 SQIVND (reference sequence). V shed 5 bases and J 3 bases; nucleotides not matched to a gene: 7. The CDR3 runs 15 residues. The CDR3 reads CASSSSGSPDYEQYF. Here the CDR3 DNA reads TGTGCCAGTAGTTCTAGCGGGAGCCCAGACTACGAGCAGTACTTC. Full variable domain (remainder filled in from reference TRBV19 and TRBJ2-7): DGGITQSPKYLFRKEGQNVTLSCEQNLNHDAMYWYRQDPGQGLRLIYYSQIVNDFQKGDIAEGYSVSREKKESFPLTVTSAQKNPTAFYLCASSSSGSPDYEQYFGPGTRLTVT.

J is TRBJ2-3 and V is TRBV10-2; 12 nucleotides agree with TRBD2. There are 18 residues in the CDR3. The trim removed 4 bases at V and 0 bases at J, leaving 8 bases unmatched. Germline V gene sequence: CDR1 WSHSY, CDR2 SAAADI. The CDR3 protein is CASSVSTSGRISTDTQYF. The CDR3 nucleotides read TGCGCCAGCAGTGTGTCTACTAGCGGGAGGATTAGCACAGATACGCAGTATTTT.

The chain joins TRBV11-2 to TRBJ2-2, with D unresolved. V dropped 3 bases and J dropped 7 bases, with 9 bases sitting between them. CDR1 is SGHAT, CDR2 FQNNGV, per germline. The length of the CDR3 is 13 residues. The CDR3 DNA reads TGTGCCAGCAGCTTTCTATTCTTCGGGGAGCTGTTTTTT. This codes for CASSFLFFGELFF.

The CDR3, as DNA: TGTGCCAGCAGTGGCTCGGGACAGGGTGAAAGGTATGGCTACACCTTC. Translated, it gives CASSGSGQGERYGYTF. This chain links TRBV6-1 with TRBJ1-2, with TRBD1 matching 9 bases. The CDR3 consists of 16 residues. Germline-derived CDR1 and CDR2 are MNHNS and SASEGT. Germline trimming cut 4 bases from V and 5 bases from J; bases unmatched to any gene: 11.

The V call is TRBV7-9, the J call TRBJ2-2; TRBD2 agrees at 14 bases. V shed 3 bases and J 4 bases; nucleotides not matched to a gene: 10. CDR3 length: 19 residues. Germline-derived CDR1 and CDR2 are SEHNR and FQNEAQ (reference sequence). CDR3 DNA: TGTGCCAGCAGCTTCAGAACGACTAGCGGGAGGGCCCGCACCGGGGAGCTGTTTTTT. It encodes CASSFRTTSGRARTGELFF.

This rearrangement joins TRBV29-1 to TRBJ2-2, with 11 nucleotides matching TRBD1. CDR1 and CDR2 from the germline V gene are SQVTM and ANQGSEA. The junction had 8 bases not matched to a gene; V was cut back by 7 bases and J by 4 bases. The CDR3 consists of 15 residues. The CDR3, as DNA: TGCAGCGCACTAGGTGGGACAGGGGGCACCGGGGAGCTGTTTTTT. It encodes CSALGGTGGTGELFF.

The J gene is TRBJ1-1, the V gene TRBV29-1, with D possibly matching TRBD1 (6 bases). This CDR3 has 14 residues. V was shortened by 3 bases and J by 2 bases, with 13 bases between the two germline ends. Germline V gives CDR1 SQVTM, CDR2 ANQGSEA. The CDR3 is CSVEGAVGNTEAFF. The DNA for the CDR3 is TGCAGCGTTGAGGGGGCGGTTGGAAACACTGAAGCTTTCTTT.

The chain recombines TRBV15 with TRBJ2-3; 7 bases are shared with TRBD2. J gave up 0 bases and V 0 bases, and 9 bases lay outside the gene matches. Germline V CDR1 and CDR2: LNHNV, YYDKDF (reference sequence). The CDR3 consists of 18 residues. In DNA form, the CDR3 reads TGTGCCACCAGCAGAGATTCGGGAGGAGGGAGCAGCACAGATACGCAGTATTTT. Translating gives CATSRDSGGGSSTDTQYF.